Listed below are T cell receptor beta chains from one sample, sequenced in a study of a mutant IDH1 vaccine in newly diagnosed glioma. No antigen has been assigned to these receptors. The data were produced by immunoSEQ multiplex PCR, yet TCRdb's version contains in-frame clones alone and is incomplete. The sample shows about 40,000 clones, roughly nine tenths of them seen only once. Source: PBMCs, taken from a glioma patient whose treatment included an IDH1 peptide vaccine. These receptors were taken from a man in his fifties or sixties with glioma. Each CDR3 is given with its conserved first and last residue. Fields, in order: V gene, clone size, J gene, D gene, CDR3 protein, CDR3 DNA. D genes are given only for firm matches. Clone size is shown for a subset of rows, as once, few, many or a class of expanded clone.

V gene: TRBV6-5; clone size: -; J gene: TRBJ2-1; D gene: -; CDR3 protein: CASSSRRGPYNEQFF; CDR3 DNA: TGTGCCAGCAGTTCCCGCAGGGGACCTTACAATGAGCAGTTCTTC
V gene: TRBV20-1; clone size: -; J gene: TRBJ1-2; D gene: TRBD1; CDR3 protein: CSLRDSYGYTF; CDR3 DNA: TGCAGTCTTCGGGACAGCTATGGCTACACCTTC
V gene: TRBV19; clone size: few; J gene: TRBJ2-2; D gene: TRBD1; CDR3 protein: CASSPRGQTNTGELFF; CDR3 DNA: TGTGCCAGTAGCCCTCGGGGACAGACGAACACCGGGGAGCTGTTTTTT
V gene: TRBV29-1; clone size: -; J gene: TRBJ2-3; D gene: TRBD2; CDR3 protein: CSVWAGGSTDTQYF; CDR3 DNA: TGCAGCGTTTGGGCGGGAGGAAGCACAGATACGCAGTATTTT
V gene: TRBV5-4; clone size: -; J gene: TRBJ2-3; D gene: -; CDR3 protein: CASSLDRGITDTQYF; CDR3 DNA: TGTGCCAGCAGCTTGGACAGAGGGATCACAGATACGCAGTATTTT
V gene: TRBV6-6; clone size: -; J gene: TRBJ1-5; D gene: TRBD1; CDR3 protein: CASSRDRASVQPQHF; CDR3 DNA: TGTGCCAGCAGTCGCGACAGGGCGTCGGTCCAGCCCCAGCATTTT
V gene: TRBV15; clone size: -; J gene: TRBJ1-1; D gene: TRBD1; CDR3 protein: CATSKIRDRGTEAFF; CDR3 DNA: TGTGCCACCAGCAAAATACGGGACAGGGGGACTGAAGCTTTCTTT
V gene: TRBV4-3; clone size: -; J gene: TRBJ2-5; D gene: -; CDR3 protein: CASSRGSYLNQETQYF; CDR3 DNA: TGCGCCAGCAGCCGAGGGTCATACCTAAACCAAGAGACCCAGTACTTC
V gene: TRBV25-1; clone size: few; J gene: TRBJ1-1; D gene: -; CDR3 protein: CASSVDSLTEAFF; CDR3 DNA: TGTGCCAGCAGTGTGGACAGTCTCACTGAAGCTTTCTTT
V gene: TRBV6-6; clone size: -; J gene: TRBJ2-7; D gene: -; CDR3 protein: CASSYPAGVTYEQYF; CDR3 DNA: TGTGCCAGCAGTTACCCGGCAGGCGTTACCTACGAGCAGTACTTC
V gene: TRBV9; clone size: -; J gene: TRBJ1-1; D gene: -; CDR3 protein: CASNAQYNTEAFF; CDR3 DNA: TGTGCCAGCAACGCACAATACAACACTGAAGCTTTCTTT
V gene: TRBV9; clone size: -; J gene: TRBJ2-5; D gene: TRBD2; CDR3 protein: CASSVGLTSGDETQYF; CDR3 DNA: TGTGCCAGCAGCGTAGGACTTACTAGCGGGGATGAGACCCAGTACTTC
V gene: TRBV7-7; clone size: once; J gene: TRBJ2-5; D gene: -; CDR3 protein: CASSLEDGPQETQYF; CDR3 DNA: TGTGCTAGCAGCTTAGAAGACGGTCCTCAAGAGACCCAGTACTTC
V gene: TRBV11-2; clone size: -; J gene: TRBJ1-5; D gene: -; CDR3 protein: CASSLDPAGNQPQHF; CDR3 DNA: TGTGCCAGCAGCTTAGATCCGGCAGGGAACCAGCCCCAGCATTTT